Listed below are T cell receptor beta chains from one sample, sequenced in a study of regulatory T cells in long-lasting Graves disease. In TCRdb, the multiplex PCR reads were re-called with MiXCR into one record per CDR3 protein. The table shows 440,000 or so distinct CDR3 sequences, with more than 13% occurring only once. These data are also associated with another study on T cells in Graves' hyperthyroidism and ophthalmopathy.

The starting material was peripheral blood mononuclear cells (PBMCs), obtained at new diagnosis, from a patient treated with antithyroid drugs. The receptors were sampled from a woman between 25 and 40 years old with Graves disease. CDR3s include the opening cysteine and the closing phenylalanine or tryptophan. A D gene is named only where the DNA matches it firmly. The size field is filled for only some rows; it gives once, few, many or a size class.

size: -
D: TRBD2
V: TRBV6-1
J: TRBJ2-6
CDR3: CASKTGGSGANVLTF
DNA: TGTGCCAGCAAAACGGGGGGGTCTGGGGCCAACGTCCTGACTTTC

size: many
D: -
V: TRBV27
J: TRBJ1-4
CDR3: CASSLWGPAEMNEKLFF
DNA: TGTGCCAGCAGTTTATGGGGGCCCGCCGAAATGAATGAAAAACTGTTTTTT

size: few
D: -
V: TRBV25-1
J: TRBJ1-1
CDR3: CASSRHTEAFF
DNA: TGTGCCAGCAGTCGCCACACTGAAGCTTTCTTT

size: -
D: -
V: TRBV9
J: TRBJ2-7
CDR3: CASSVVVQRRYF
DNA: TGTGCCAGCAGCGTAGTAGTCCAGAGGCGGTACTTC

size: few
D: TRBD2
V: TRBV6-1
J: TRBJ2-1
CDR3: CASSPRGSGSAGEQFF
DNA: TGTGCCAGCAGTCCCCGTGGTAGCGGGAGTGCGGGTGAGCAGTTCTTC

size: many
D: -
V: TRBV29-1
J: TRBJ1-2
CDR3: CSVEDREKEYGYTF
DNA: TGCAGCGTTGAAGACAGAGAGAAGGAGTATGGCTACACCTTC

size: few
D: TRBD2
V: TRBV12-3/TRBV12-4
J: TRBJ2-3
CDR3: CASSLGTSGTTSTDTQYF
DNA: TGTGCCAGCAGTTTGGGGACTAGCGGTACGACTAGCACAGATACGCAGTATTTT

size: -
D: -
V: TRBV7-3
J: TRBJ2-5
CDR3: CASSAGYGTQYF
DNA: TGTGCCAGCAGTGCGGGGTATGGGACCCAGTACTTC

size: -
D: -
V: TRBV24-1
J: TRBJ2-1
CDR3: CATSDPWDNEQFF
DNA: TGTGCCACCAGTGATCCCTGGGACAATGAGCAGTTCTTC

size: -
D: TRBD1
V: TRBV20-1
J: TRBJ1-2
CDR3: CSASEAGGMYGYTF
DNA: TGCAGTGCTAGTGAGGCAGGGGGGATGTATGGCTACACCTTC

size: many
D: -
V: TRBV30
J: TRBJ1-5
CDR3: CAWSLHSNQPQHF
DNA: TGTGCCTGGAGTCTCCATAGCAATCAGCCCCAGCATTTT

size: few
D: -
V: TRBV30
J: TRBJ2-6
CDR3: CAWILVGASGANVLTF
DNA: TGTGCCTGGATATTGGTGGGGGCCTCCGGGGCCAACGTCCTGACTTTC

size: many
D: -
V: TRBV13
J: TRBJ1-1
CDR3: CASSNRTLQVEAFF
DNA: TGTGCCAGCAGCAACCGGACGCTCCAAGTTGAAGCTTTCTTT

size: few
D: TRBD2
V: TRBV4-1
J: TRBJ2-5
CDR3: CASSQPFPGTSGQTQYF
DNA: TGCGCCAGCAGCCAACCCTTTCCCGGGACTAGCGGGCAGACCCAGTACTTC

size: many
D: -
V: TRBV24-1
J: TRBJ2-3
CDR3: CATSGGRDWSTDTQYF
DNA: TGTGCCACCAGTGGTGGCAGGGATTGGAGCACAGATACGCAGTATTTT

size: many
D: -
V: TRBV3-1
J: TRBJ1-2
CDR3: CASSQDIVRHNYGYTF
DNA: TGTGCCAGCAGCCAAGACATTGTACGTCACAACTATGGCTACACCTTC

size: many
D: TRBD1
V: TRBV28
J: TRBJ1-2
CDR3: CASSLTGVPYGYTF
DNA: TGTGCCAGCAGTCTCACAGGGGTCCCCTATGGCTACACCTTC

size: many
D: -
V: TRBV24-1
J: TRBJ2-1
CDR3: CATGPGNNEQFF
DNA: TGTGCCACCGGTCCAGGGAACAATGAGCAGTTCTTC

size: few
D: -
V: TRBV18
J: TRBJ2-7
CDR3: CASSPEGPRDEQYF
DNA: TGTGCCAGCTCACCCGAGGGGCCCAGGGACGAGCAGTACTTC

size: many
D: -
V: TRBV27
J: TRBJ1-2
CDR3: CASGLHTQFNPGFYGYTF
DNA: TGTGCCAGCGGATTGCATACGCAGTTCAATCCGGGGTTCTACGGCTACACCTTC

size: many
D: -
V: TRBV3-1
J: TRBJ2-3
CDR3: CASSQILTDTQYF
DNA: TGTGCCAGCAGCCAAATATTGACAGATACGCAGTATTTT

size: many
D: TRBD2
V: TRBV12-3/TRBV12-4
J: TRBJ2-1
CDR3: CASSLEASGLYNEQFF
DNA: TGTGCCAGCAGTTTAGAGGCTAGCGGCCTCTACAATGAGCAGTTCTTC

size: many
D: -
V: TRBV12-3/TRBV12-4
J: TRBJ2-2
CDR3: CASSRDGNTGELFF
DNA: TGTGCCAGCAGTCGGGACGGTAACACCGGGGAGCTGTTTTTT

size: many
D: TRBD2
V: TRBV20-1
J: TRBJ2-3
CDR3: CSAPARGSSTDTQYF
DNA: TGCAGTGCCCCTGCCCGCGGGAGTAGCACAGATACGCAGTATTTT

size: -
D: -
V: TRBV27
J: TRBJ1-2
CDR3: CASSLSGRGYGYTF
DNA: TGTGCCAGCAGTTTATCCGGCCGGGGCTATGGCTACACCTTC

size: many
D: -
V: TRBV5-6
J: TRBJ2-7
CDR3: CASSQPDSSYEQYF
DNA: TGTGCCAGCAGCCAGCCCGACAGTTCCTACGAGCAGTACTTC